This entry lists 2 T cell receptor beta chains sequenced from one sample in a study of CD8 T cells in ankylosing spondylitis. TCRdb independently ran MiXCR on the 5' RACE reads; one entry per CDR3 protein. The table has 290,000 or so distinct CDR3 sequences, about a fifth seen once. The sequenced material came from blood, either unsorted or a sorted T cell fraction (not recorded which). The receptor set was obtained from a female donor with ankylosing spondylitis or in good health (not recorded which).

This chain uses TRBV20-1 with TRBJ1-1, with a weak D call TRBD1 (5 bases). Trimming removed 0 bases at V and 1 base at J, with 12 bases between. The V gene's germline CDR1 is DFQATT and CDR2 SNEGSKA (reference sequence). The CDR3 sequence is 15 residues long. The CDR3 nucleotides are TGCAGTGCTAGAGATCACAGGTTACCGAACACTGAAGCTTTCTTT. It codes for CSARDHRLPNTEAFF.

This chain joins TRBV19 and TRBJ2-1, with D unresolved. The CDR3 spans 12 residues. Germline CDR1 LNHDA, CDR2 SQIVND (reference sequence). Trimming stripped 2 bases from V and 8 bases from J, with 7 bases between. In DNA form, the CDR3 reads TGTGCCAGTAGTATATCCTCCCATGAGCAGTTCTTC. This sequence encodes CASSISSHEQFF.